The sequence of this TCR beta chain was determined in a study of control samples from healthy donors and cancer patients. The V end lost 4 bases, the J end lost 2 bases, and 15 bases lay between the germline ends. CDR1 is SGHDT, CDR2 YYEEEE, per germline. CDR3 length: 15 residues. TCRdb's copy holds only in-frame clones and misses some; the assay was immunoSEQ multiplex PCR. Found here are approximately 98,000 clones, almost 85% of them singletons; the top ten hold around 6.4%. V is TRBV5-6 and J is TRBJ2-5; TRBD2 might be the D (6 bases). The TCR comes from a man aged 18 to 29 in good health. The sequencing input was blood. The CDR3 protein is CASSSRDWKQETQYF. The CDR3 nucleotides read TGTGCCAGCAGCAGCCGGGACTGGAAACAAGAGACCCAGTACTTC.